Presented here are 9 T cell receptor beta chains from one specimen sequenced in a study of pediatric ulcerative colitis. Rectal tissue came from one to two pinch biopsies taken at colonoscopy. Only in-frame clones appear in the TCRdb table, and some are missing; sequencing was by immunoSEQ multiplex PCR. The data show roughly 16,000 clones, roughly 70% seen once. Sequencing was performed on gut tissue. The receptors stem from a girl between 10 and 17 years old with moderate ulcerative colitis.

V usage is TRBV5-1 and J usage is TRBJ2-5, with 8 positions matching TRBD2. Germline loops: CDR1 SGHRS, CDR2 YFSETQ. This CDR3 region has 14 residues. V shed 1 base, J shed 5 bases, and the junction held 4 bases outside the gene matches. The CDR3 loop reads CASSLRGGEETQYF. DNA for the CDR3: TGCGCCAGCAGCTTGCGGGGGGGCGAGGAGACCCAGTACTTC.

V gene TRBV11-2 combines with J gene TRBJ1-2; the D gene is possibly TRBD1 (6 bases). Trimming shortened V by 4 bases and J by 5 bases, and 11 bases separated the two germline ends. Germline V gives CDR1 SGHAT, CDR2 FQNNGV. The CDR3 extends over 13 amino acids. CDR3 coding DNA: TGTGCCAGCAGCTCGACAGGCCCATATGGCTACACCTTC. It is translated as CASSSTGPYGYTF.

The V call is TRBV7-8, the J call TRBJ1-5; TRBD1 matches at 8 bases. The CDR3 totals 14 residues. CDR1 and CDR2 from the germline V gene are SGHVS and FQNEAQ. J lost 6 bases, V lost 5 bases, and 6 bases had no gene match. This CDR3 is CASSPTGGGQPQHF. CDR3 in DNA: TGTGCCAGCAGCCCCACAGGGGGAGGTCAGCCCCAGCATTTT.

The chain carries TRBV9 and TRBJ2-5; D is tentatively TRBD1 or TRBD2 (5 bases each). Trimming shortened V by 2 bases and J by 0 bases, and 8 bases separated the two germline ends. Germline CDR1 is SGDLS and CDR2 is YYNGEE. The CDR3 covers 14 residues. The CDR3 sequence: CASSVLGDQETQYF. DNA for the CDR3: TGTGCCAGCAGCGTCCTGGGGGACCAAGAGACCCAGTACTTC.

This clone has only one observation. The V call is TRBV28, the J call TRBJ1-1; no clear D. The CDR3 is made up of 14 amino acids. Germline values: CDR1 MDHEN, CDR2 SYDVKM. V was clipped by 2 bases and J by 0 bases, with 7 bases between them. The CDR3 loop is CASSLEQLNTEAFF. In DNA form, the CDR3 reads TGTGCCAGCAGTTTAGAACAGCTGAACACTGAAGCTTTCTTT.

The genes are TRBV9 and TRBJ2-1; D uncertain. The CDR3 contains 15 residues. Trimming took off 6 bases at V and 3 bases at J, with 16 bases between the two ends. The germline V gene has CDR1 SGDLS and CDR2 YYNGEE. CDR3 DNA sequence: TGTGCCAGCAACAGACAAGGCAGTTTCTACAATGAGCAGTTCTTC. Amino acids: CASNRQGSFYNEQFF.

J is TRBJ2-3 and V is TRBV30; D may be TRBD2 (5 bases). V was cut by 3 bases and J by 2 bases, with 15 bases left in between. CDR3 length equals 15 residues. Germline values: CDR1 GTSNPN, CDR2 SVGIG (reference sequence). This CDR3 reads CAWSYPGTTTDTQYF. Here the CDR3 DNA reads TGTGCCTGGAGCTACCCGGGAACCACCACAGATACGCAGTATTTT.

The chain couples TRBV23-1 to TRBJ2-1; TRBD2 is a possible D gene (5 bases). TRBV23-1 carries the ORF label, with uncertain function. Trimming took off 2 bases at V and 1 base at J, with 9 bases between the two ends. The CDR3 runs to 15 residues. The CDR3: CASSQGGLSYNEQFF. Written as DNA, the CDR3 is TGCGCCAGCAGTCAAGGCGGGTTGTCCTACAATGAGCAGTTCTTC.

A single count supports this clone. The chain carries TRBV28 and TRBJ1-2; 7 positions agree with TRBD1. Germline trimming cut 3 bases from V and 4 bases from J; bases unmatched to any gene: 5. The CDR3 extends over 14 amino acids. The germline V gene has CDR1 MDHEN and CDR2 SYDVKM. CDR3 residues: CASSLGAGGYGYTF. The CDR3 region has the DNA TGTGCCAGCAGTTTGGGAGCAGGGGGCTATGGCTACACCTTC.